This T cell receptor beta chain came from a study of control samples from healthy donors and cancer patients. The CDR3 is 14 residues long. From germline, CDR1 is MNHNS and CDR2 SASEGT. V dropped 3 bases and J dropped 5 bases, with 13 bases sitting between them. TCRdb's copy holds only in-frame clones and misses some; the assay was immunoSEQ multiplex PCR. The table includes 100,000 to 150,000 clones, roughly 87% detected once. The V and J genes are TRBV6-1 and TRBJ1-2; D is possibly TRBD1 (5 bases). This sequence was found in a man aged 40-50 years in good health. Specimen: blood. CDR3 bases: TGTGCCAGCAGTGACGGGTCAGGGCCTTATGGCTACACCTTC. It encodes CASSDGSGPYGYTF.